Shown below are 11 T cell receptor beta chains from a single sample sequenced in a study of blood T cell repertoires in COVID-19. TCRdb's copy holds only in-frame clones and misses some; the assay was immunoSEQ multiplex PCR. This table has a few hundred thousand clones, 87% appearing once. Sequenced material: PBMCs or T cells enriched from blood (not recorded which). These receptors were taken from a woman aged 45-59 years who had recovered from COVID-19.

This clone was counted once. The chain couples TRBV12-3 or TRBV12-4 to TRBJ2-1; 7 nucleotides agree with TRBD1. The junction had 3 bases not matched to a gene; V was cut back by 6 bases and J by 7 bases. The CDR3 extends over 12 amino acids. CDR3 sequence reads: CASRTGQNEQFF. In DNA, the CDR3 is TGTGCCAGCAGAACGGGACAGAATGAGCAGTTCTTC.

The chain recombines TRBV5-1 with TRBJ1-4, with D maybe TRBD1 (5 bases). CDR3 length equals 14 residues. The germline gives CDR1 SGHRS, CDR2 YFSETQ. Trimming cost V 2 bases and J 7 bases, with 12 bases left between them. In DNA form, the CDR3 reads TGCGCCAGCAGCTTTGGGGGACTAATTGAAAAACTGTTTTTT. This sequence encodes CASSFGGLIEKLFF.

Details on this clone: Other DNA sequences within the sample encode an identical CDR3. The rearrangement uses TRBV28 and TRBJ2-7; tentatively, D is TRBD1 (6 bases). The V gene's germline CDR1 is MDHEN and CDR2 SYDVKM. There are 14 residues in the CDR3. Trimming took off 2 bases at V and 0 bases at J, with 8 bases between the two ends. CDR3 DNA: TGTGCCAGCAGTTTAGGGGGCTTCTCCTACGAGCAGTACTTC. Protein: CASSLGGFSYEQYF.

The chain recombines TRBV7-9 with TRBJ2-3, with 8 positions matching TRBD1. The CDR3 consists of 15 residues. CDR1 and CDR2 (germline): SEHNR, FQNEAQ (reference sequence). Trimming cost V 2 bases and J 5 bases; bases outside gene matches: 6. The CDR3 loop reads CASSLTGTGGDTQYF. For the CDR3, the DNA is TGTGCCAGCAGCTTAACCGGGACAGGTGGAGATACGCAGTATTTT.

The chain uses TRBV19 and TRBJ1-5; D remains unclear. Per germline, CDR1 LNHDA and CDR2 SQIVND (reference sequence). There are 15 residues in the CDR3. V was clipped by 6 bases and J by 3 bases, with 15 bases between them. The CDR3, as DNA: TGTGCCAGTAGCAGAAATTTCGAGGCCAATCAGCCCCAGCATTTT. Translated: CASSRNFEANQPQHF. The full variable domain, its missing parts supplied by reference TRBV19 and TRBJ1-5, is DGGITQSPKYLFRKEGQNVTLSCEQNLNHDAMYWYRQDPGQGLRLIYYSQIVNDFQKGDIAEGYSVSREKKESFPLTVTSAQKNPTAFYLCASSRNFEANQPQHFGDGTRLSIL.

This chain uses TRBV29-1 with TRBJ2-3, with D tentatively TRBD1 (6 bases). Trimming removed 1 base from V and 1 base from J, with 9 bases in between. CDR1 and CDR2 (germline): SQVTM, ANQGSEA. The CDR3 length is 14 residues. DNA of the CDR3: TGCAGCGTTGAAGCCGGACAGCGCACAGATACGCAGTATTTT. Translated: CSVEAGQRTDTQYF.

This chain joins TRBV9 and TRBJ1-2; TRBD1 agrees at 9 bases. The V segment lost 4 bases and the J segment 0 bases; nucleotides outside the gene matches: 4. The CDR3 has 15 amino acids. CDR1 and CDR2 from the germline V gene are SGDLS and YYNGEE. In DNA, the CDR3 is TGTGCCAGCAGCTTAGGACAGGGGTCTAACTATGGCTACACCTTC. Protein sequence: CASSLGQGSNYGYTF.

Note on this clone: An end of the junction differs from the germline gene, which may be a read error. The genes are TRBV18 and TRBJ2-7, with unresolved D. CDR1 is KGHSH and CDR2 is LQKENI in the germline V gene. This CDR3 is built from 14 residues. CDR3 amino acids: CASTPDAASYEQYF. The CDR3 DNA reads TGTGCCAGCACACCGGATGCGGCTTCCTACGAGCAGTACTTC.

The chain is built from TRBV2 and TRBJ1-6; 7 bases line up with TRBD1. V lost 6 bases and J lost 10; bases outside the gene matches: 9. This CDR3 is built from 14 residues. The germline CDR1 and CDR2 sequences are SNHLY and FYNNEI. The CDR3 sequence: CASSVTGERSPLHF. The DNA of the CDR3 is TGTGCCAGCAGCGTAACAGGGGAAAGATCACCCCTCCACTTT.

The chain is built from TRBV7-2 and TRBJ2-4; 7 bases are a match to TRBD2. V dropped 1 base and J dropped 0; count of bases not matched to a gene: 3. The CDR3 covers 16 residues. In germline, CDR1 is SGHTA, CDR2 FQGNSA. This CDR3 is CASSLGTGGAKNIQYF. The CDR3 nucleotides are TGTGCCAGCAGCTTAGGGACGGGGGGAGCCAAAAACATTCAGTACTTC.

The rearrangement joins TRBV5-6 to TRBJ1-1; tentatively, D is TRBD1 (5 bases). Germline CDR1 SGHDT, CDR2 YYEEEE. The ends were cut back, 0 bases at V and 1 base at J, with 16 bases in the middle. The CDR3 consists of 17 residues. CDR3 protein: CASSLEIWGGKNTEAFF. CDR3 sequence (DNA): TGTGCCAGCAGCTTGGAAATATGGGGGGGAAAGAACACTGAAGCTTTCTTT.